The TCR beta chain described here comes from a study of vaccination effects on CD4 cells after COVID-19. CDR1 SEHNR and CDR2 FQNEAQ come from the germline V gene (reference sequence). The length of the CDR3 is 16 residues. The V and J ends lost 1 base and 5 bases respectively, with 14 bases between them. Expansion of antigen-specific CD4+ T cells with viral peptide pools was carried out by the ViraFEST assay before sequencing. Culturing for 10 to 11 days preceded CD4+ T cell isolation. Participants were given two doses of BNT162b2 or mRNA-1273 vaccine. As regards this clone: Its specificity is unknown.

TCRdb's copy holds only in-frame clones and misses some; the assay was immunoSEQ multiplex PCR. Here the sample spans tens of thousands of clones, around 74% being singletons. V is TRBV7-9 and J is TRBJ2-2; no clear D. The receptor was isolated from a human donor who received a COVID-19 vaccine. The source was CD4+ T cells from PBMCs cultured with HCoV-OC43 spike peptides, collected after COVID-19 vaccination. Specified subset: HCoV-OC43 spike overlapping peptide pool stimulation. This CDR3 reads CASSLVAVLRTGELFF. DNA for the CDR3: TGTGCCAGCAGCTTAGTGGCGGTCCTGAGGACCGGGGAGCTGTTTTTT.